The 31 T cell receptor beta chains below all came from one sample that was sequenced in a study of PD-1 blockade in mismatch repair-deficient tumors. Here immunoSEQ multiplex PCR was the method, and the copy in TCRdb shows in-frame clones only, minus some. Of 40,000 to 60,000 clones in the sample, around 82% were seen once. This sample comprised peripheral blood, obtained 4 weeks after starting pembrolizumab. The source of these receptors is an adult with mismatch repair-deficient cancer.

The rearrangement joins TRBV27 to TRBJ2-7, with D perhaps matching TRBD1 or TRBD2 (5 bases each). The germline CDR1 and CDR2 sequences are MNHEY and SMNVEV (reference sequence). The CDR3 has 16 amino acids. Trimming took 5 bases from V and 0 from J, leaving 17 bases between them. CDR3 region: CASSPQGYGTSYEQYF. The CDR3 coding sequence is TGTGCCAGCAGTCCTCAAGGGTACGGGACCTCCTACGAGCAGTACTTC.

The rearrangement uses TRBV11-2 and TRBJ1-1; D is ambiguous. Germline V gene sequence: CDR1 SGHAT, CDR2 FQNNGV. V was pared by 0 bases and J by 0 bases, with 11 bases between. The CDR3 spans 16 residues. The CDR3 sequence: CASSLEGRKMNTEAFF. The CDR3 nucleotides read TGTGCCAGCAGCTTAGAGGGTAGGAAAATGAACACTGAAGCTTTCTTT.

This clone was counted a few times. The CDR3 protein is CASSNPGREGGNYGYTF. DNA of the CDR3: TGTGCCAGCAGTAACCCGGGCAGGGAGGGAGGGAACTATGGCTACACCTTC. V is TRBV11-2 and J is TRBJ1-2, with D perhaps matching TRBD1 (5 bases). V was clipped by 6 bases and J by 2 bases, with 22 bases between them. Germline V gives CDR1 SGHAT, CDR2 FQNNGV. The CDR3 length is 17 residues.

This rearrangement joins TRBV5-1 to TRBJ2-5, with TRBD2 as a possible D gene (6 bases). The germline V gene encodes CDR1 SGHRS and CDR2 YFSETQ. This CDR3 has 14 residues. V was trimmed by 0 bases and J by 4 bases, leaving 10 bases between them. The CDR3 DNA is TGCGCCAGCAGCTTGGAAGGGCGGGGAGAGACCCAGTACTTC. Translating gives CASSLEGRGETQYF.

This clone was counted once. V and J are TRBV29-1 and TRBJ2-7, with D possibly TRBD1 on 6 matching bases. Germline-derived CDR1 and CDR2 are SQVTM and ANQGSEA. The length of the CDR3 is 12 residues. V lost 4 bases to trimming and J lost 5 bases, with 12 bases between them. CDR3 sequence reads: CSVASGADEQYF. In DNA form, the CDR3 reads TGCAGCGTTGCGTCAGGGGCAGACGAGCAGTACTTC.

This clone appeared a few times. The rearrangement links TRBV6-1 to TRBJ2-7, with D uncertain. This CDR3 comprises 13 residues. The germline V gene has CDR1 MNHNS and CDR2 SASEGT. The V gene lost 3 bases and the J gene lost 4 bases, with 10 bases spanning the gap. The CDR3 loop is CASSDGREYEQYF. The CDR3 DNA follows: TGTGCCAGCAGTGACGGGCGTGAATACGAGCAGTACTTC.

This clone came up once. The genes are TRBV5-4 and TRBJ2-4; TRBD1 matches at 9 bases. The CDR3 runs 15 residues. V shed 0 bases, J shed 7 bases, and the junction held 5 bases outside the gene matches. The V gene's germline CDR1 is SGHNT and CDR2 YYREEE (reference sequence). The chain's CDR3 is CASSLESGTGNIQYF. CDR3 nucleotide sequence: TGTGCCAGCAGCTTGGAATCCGGGACAGGGAACATTCAGTACTTC.

This clone turned up a few times. The V and J genes are TRBV27 and TRBJ1-1; a weak D match, TRBD1 (5 bases). The CDR3 extends over 11 amino acids. Trimming took off 7 bases at V and 3 bases at J, with 6 bases between the two ends. Germline-derived CDR1 and CDR2 are MNHEY and SMNVEV (reference sequence). The CDR3 region is CASTGYTEAFF. The CDR3 nucleotides read TGTGCCAGCACAGGGTACACTGAAGCTTTCTTT.

The V and J genes are TRBV10-1 and TRBJ2-1, with no clear D. The ends were cut back, 1 base at V and 5 bases at J, with 18 bases in the middle. CDR1 is WNHNN, CDR2 SYGVQD, per germline (reference sequence). The CDR3 spans 17 residues. The DNA of the CDR3 is TGCGCCAGCAGTGAGTATTCCTCGGCGGTCGAGAACAATGAGCAGTTCTTC. Protein product: CASSEYSSAVENNEQFF.

The chain is built from TRBV9 and TRBJ1-4; 10 bases line up with TRBD1. Trimming cost V 2 bases and J 2 bases; bases outside gene matches: 6. The CDR3 runs to 17 residues. Germline V lookup: CDR1 SGDLS, CDR2 YYNGEE. The DNA for the CDR3 is TGTGCCAGCAGCGTGGGGGACAGGGGAACGACTAATGAAAAACTGTTTTTT. Amino acids: CASSVGDRGTTNEKLFF.

This clone was seen more than once but under ten times. V and J are TRBV9 and TRBJ2-1; no definite D call. Germline V gives CDR1 SGDLS, CDR2 YYNGEE. This CDR3 spans 11 amino acids. Trimming removed 1 base at V and 10 bases at J, with 6 bases between. DNA of the CDR3: TGTGCCAGCAGCGTAAATTCGGAGCAGTTCTTC. This encodes CASSVNSEQFF.

This clone was seen only once. The V call is TRBV5-1, the J call TRBJ2-1; 16 bases align to TRBD2. The CDR3 contains 19 residues. Unmatched junction bases numbered 12, after V lost 2 bases and J lost 7 bases. Per the germline V gene, CDR1 is SGHRS and CDR2 is YFSETQ. Written as DNA, the CDR3 is TGCGCCAGCAGCTTTTCATCCGGGACTAGCGGGAGGGCCGGGAATGAGCAGTTCTTC. Protein sequence: CASSFSSGTSGRAGNEQFF.

The CDR3 sequence is CASTEEGNTEAFF. The CDR3 nucleotides are TGTGCCAGCACCGAAGAGGGGAACACTGAAGCTTTCTTT. The chain joins TRBV25-1 to TRBJ1-1; D is unresolved. V lost 7 bases and J 1 base, leaving 10 bases between the germline ends. Germline CDR1 MGHDK, CDR2 SYGVNS. This CDR3 is built from 13 residues.

In nucleotides, the CDR3 is TGTGCCAGCAGTGACCCGGACACCGAGCAGTACTTC. This sequence encodes CASSDPDTEQYF. This rearrangement joins TRBV6-1 to TRBJ2-7, with D possibly TRBD1 on 5 matching bases. CDR1 is MNHNS and CDR2 is SASEGT in the germline V gene. This CDR3 contains 12 residues. V gave up 3 bases and J gave up 6 bases, with 9 bases separating them.

The genes are TRBV6-1 and TRBJ1-1, with a possible D match to TRBD1 (6 bases). There are 13 residues in the CDR3. The germline CDR1 and CDR2 sequences are MNHNS and SASEGT. Deletions cut 0 bases from V and 9 bases from J, with 11 bases between. The CDR3 nucleotides read TGTGCCAGCAGTGAAGCAGGAGGGGGTCAAGCTTTCTTT. It is translated as CASSEAGGGQAFF.

The chain carries TRBV19 and TRBJ1-3; the D is unclear. Germline V gene lookup returns CDR1 LNHDA and CDR2 SQIVND (reference sequence). CDR3 length: 14 amino acids. V was clipped by 7 bases and J by 0 bases, with 10 bases between them. CDR3 loop: CASKSPYSGNTIYF. DNA for the CDR3: TGTGCCAGTAAGAGCCCATACTCTGGAAACACCATATATTTT.

This chain joins TRBV5-1 and TRBJ2-1; 10 positions agree with TRBD1. Germline V gene sequence: CDR1 SGHRS, CDR2 YFSETQ. The V gene end was trimmed by 0 bases and the J gene end by 0 bases; junction bases not matched to a gene: 0. The CDR3 runs 16 residues. CDR3 nucleotide sequence: TGCGCCAGCAGCTTGGGGGACAGGGGCTCCTACAATGAGCAGTTCTTC. Protein: CASSLGDRGSYNEQFF.

The chain links TRBV5-1 to TRBJ1-1, with D maybe TRBD1 (5 bases). CDR1 and CDR2 from the germline V gene are SGHRS and YFSETQ. The CDR3 runs to 11 residues. The V end was cut by 3 bases, the J end by 8 bases, with 8 bases between. This CDR3 reads CASSSGGEAFF. The DNA for the CDR3 is TGCGCCAGCAGCTCGGGGGGGGAAGCTTTCTTT.

This sequence joins TRBV5-6 and TRBJ2-7; TRBD1 agrees at 8 bases. CDR1 is SGHDT and CDR2 is YYEEEE in the germline V gene. The CDR3 has 15 residues. V trimming: 4 bases; J trimming: 4 bases; junction bases outside the gene matches: 10. DNA of the CDR3: TGTGCCAGCAGCAAACCGGGACAGGTTTTGTACGAGCAGTACTTC. It encodes CASSKPGQVLYEQYF.

The chain is built from TRBV27 and TRBJ1-3, with 10 bases matching TRBD1. After removal of 3 bases from V and 2 bases from J, the junction contained 1 base not matched to a gene. The CDR3 totals 15 residues. Germline CDR1 is MNHEY and CDR2 is SMNVEV (reference sequence). The CDR3 is CASSLGTGAGNTIYF. The CDR3 DNA sequence: TGTGCCAGCAGTTTGGGGACAGGGGCTGGAAACACCATATATTTT.

The gene calls are TRBV6-5 and TRBJ1-1; TRBD1 aligns across 8 bases. V shed 0 bases and J 1 base; nucleotides not matched to a gene: 4. Germline CDR1 and CDR2: MNHEY and SVGAGI. The CDR3 totals 16 residues. This CDR3 is CASSYSSGQGNTEAFF. CDR3 nucleotides: TGTGCCAGCAGTTACTCGAGTGGACAGGGGAACACTGAAGCTTTCTTT.

V is TRBV5-4 and J is TRBJ1-4; possible D gene TRBD1, 5 bases. In germline, CDR1 is SGHNT, CDR2 YYREEE (reference sequence). Between the trimmed V and J ends, which lost 3 bases and 2 bases, there was a span of 8 bases. The CDR3 is 14 residues long. The CDR3, as DNA: TGTGCCAGCAGCTCCCCAGGGACTAATGAAAAACTGTTTTTT. This gives the protein CASSSPGTNEKLFF. Full variable domain (remainder filled in from reference TRBV5-4 and TRBJ1-4): ETGVTQSPTHLIKTRGQQVTLRCSSQSGHNTVSWYQQALGQGPQFIFQYYREEENGRGNFPPRFSGLQFPNYSSELNVNALELDDSALYLCASSSPGTNEKLFFGSGTQLSVL.

This sequence joins TRBV5-5 and TRBJ2-7; D is ambiguous. V dropped 2 bases and J dropped 4 bases, with 13 bases sitting between them. CDR1 is SGHKS and CDR2 is YYEKEE in the germline V gene (reference sequence). The CDR3 is 14 residues long. The CDR3 spells CASSFVASSYEQYF. The CDR3 DNA sequence: TGTGCCAGCAGCTTTGTTGCTAGTTCTTACGAGCAGTACTTC. Full variable domain (missing parts from reference TRBV5-5 and TRBJ2-7): DAGVTQSPTHLIKTRGQQVTLRCSPISGHKSVSWYQQVLGQGPQFIFQYYEKEERGRGNFPDRFSARQFPNYSSELNVNALLLGDSALYLCASSFVASSYEQYFGPGTRLTVT.

The chain couples TRBV28 to TRBJ1-5; D is perhaps TRBD1 (6 bases). This CDR3 contains 13 residues. Germline V gene sequence: CDR1 MDHEN, CDR2 SYDVKM. V was clipped by 6 bases and J by 5 bases, with 11 bases between them. The CDR3 region is CASRLGGYQPQHF. The CDR3 bases are TGTGCCAGCAGACTCGGGGGCTATCAGCCCCAGCATTTT.

This chain connects TRBV5-1 to TRBJ1-4, with 7 bases identical to TRBD1. The J segment lost 7 bases and the V segment lost 3 bases, leaving 9 bases of the junction unmatched. This CDR3 contains 15 residues. The germline V gene encodes CDR1 SGHRS and CDR2 YFSETQ. Here the CDR3 reads CASSSTGSPGEKLFF. The CDR3 region has the DNA TGCGCCAGCAGCTCGACAGGGAGTCCAGGTGAAAAACTGTTTTTT.

V gene TRBV15 combines with J gene TRBJ2-7, with 10 bases lining up with TRBD2. Germline V gene data show CDR1 as LNHNV and CDR2 as YYDKDF (reference sequence). This CDR3 spans 17 amino acids. V was clipped by 4 bases and J by 0 bases; unmatched bases: 9. CDR3 nucleotide sequence: TGTGCCACCAGCAAGGGTGAAGCGGGAGGGTCCTCCTACGAGCAGTACTTC. Residues: CATSKGEAGGSSYEQYF.

This clone has more than one count but fewer than ten. This chain uses TRBV6-6 with TRBJ1-2; D is uncertain. Germline V gene sequence: CDR1 MNHNY, CDR2 SVGAGI (reference sequence). This CDR3 is 13 amino acids long. Trimming removed 6 bases from V and 0 bases from J, with 8 bases in between. The CDR3 coding sequence is TGTGCCAGCAGGGTTTCAGCTAACTATGGCTACACCTTC. This codes for CASRVSANYGYTF.

The V gene is TRBV4-3, the J gene TRBJ1-1, with 11 bases aligning to TRBD1. This CDR3 has 16 residues. The V gene's germline CDR1 is LGHNA and CDR2 YSLEER. Unmatched junction bases numbered 4, after V lost 0 bases and J lost 4 bases. The chain's CDR3 is CASSQDGDRGITEAFF. The CDR3, as DNA: TGCGCCAGCAGCCAAGATGGGGACAGGGGGATCACTGAAGCTTTCTTT.

This clone has a handful of counts. The chain couples TRBV4-2 to TRBJ1-4; perhaps TRBD1 as D (6 bases). The CDR3 runs 14 residues. In germline, CDR1 is LGHNA, CDR2 YNFKEQ. V was pared by 3 bases and J by 3 bases, with 8 bases between. The CDR3 DNA reads TGTGCCAGCAGCCAGGACAGATCTAATGAAAAACTGTTTTTT. This codes for CASSQDRSNEKLFF.

J is TRBJ2-7 and V is TRBV10-3, with D hard to call. This CDR3 has 12 amino acids. CDR1 and CDR2 (germline): ENHRY, SYGVKD. Trimming cost V 3 bases and J 0 bases, with 3 bases left between them. CDR3 region: CAISDSSYEQYF. The CDR3 region has the DNA TGTGCCATCAGTGACAGCTCCTACGAGCAGTACTTC.

The V and J genes are TRBV7-6 and TRBJ1-1; no firm D call. V lost 4 bases and J lost 0, with 9 bases in between. This CDR3 is 14 amino acids long. Per germline, CDR1 SGHVS and CDR2 FNYEAQ. The CDR3 sequence: CASSSGRLNTEAFF. The CDR3 DNA reads TGTGCCAGCAGCTCCGGACGCTTGAACACTGAAGCTTTCTTT.